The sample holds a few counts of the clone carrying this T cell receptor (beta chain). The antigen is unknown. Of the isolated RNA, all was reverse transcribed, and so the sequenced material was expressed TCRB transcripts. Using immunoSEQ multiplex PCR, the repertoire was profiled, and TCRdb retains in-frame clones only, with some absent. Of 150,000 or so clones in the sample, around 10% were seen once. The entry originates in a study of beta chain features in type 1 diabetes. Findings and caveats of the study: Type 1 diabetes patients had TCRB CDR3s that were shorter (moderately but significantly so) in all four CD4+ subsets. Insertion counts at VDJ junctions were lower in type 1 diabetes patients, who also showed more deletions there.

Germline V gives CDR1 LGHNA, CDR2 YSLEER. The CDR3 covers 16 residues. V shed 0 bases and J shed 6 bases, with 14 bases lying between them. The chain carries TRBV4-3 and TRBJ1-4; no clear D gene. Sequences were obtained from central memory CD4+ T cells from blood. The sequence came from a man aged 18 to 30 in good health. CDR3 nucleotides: TGCGCCAGCAGCCAAGACGGCCAAGGGTTTGATGAAAAACTGTTTTTT. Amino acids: CASSQDGQGFDEKLFF.